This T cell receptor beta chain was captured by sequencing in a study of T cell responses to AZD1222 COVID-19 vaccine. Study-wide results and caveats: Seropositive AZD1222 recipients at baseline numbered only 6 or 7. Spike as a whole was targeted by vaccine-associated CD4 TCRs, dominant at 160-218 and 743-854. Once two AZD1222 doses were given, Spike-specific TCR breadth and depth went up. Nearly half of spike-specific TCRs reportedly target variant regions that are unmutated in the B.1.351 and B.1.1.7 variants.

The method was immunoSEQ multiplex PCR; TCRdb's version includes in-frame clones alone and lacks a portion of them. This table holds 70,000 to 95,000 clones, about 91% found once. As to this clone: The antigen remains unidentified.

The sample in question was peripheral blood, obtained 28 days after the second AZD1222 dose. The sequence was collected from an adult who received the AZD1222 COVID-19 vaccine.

CDR3 sequence reads: CASSGLGTYTGELFF. CDR3 coding DNA: TGTGCCAGCAGCGGACTGGGCACTTACACCGGGGAGCTGTTTTTT. The chain has TRBV14 and TRBJ2-2; D might be TRBD2 (5 bases). With 5 bases removed from V and 3 bases from J, the gap between germline ends came to 13 bases. CDR3 length: 15 amino acids. In germline, CDR1 is SGHDN, CDR2 FVKESK.